Sequencing of this TCR beta chain was carried out in a study of blood T cell repertoires in COVID-19 (dated by TCRdb to 2018 to 2020). About the full investigation: Samples covering the acute and convalescent phases of COVID-19 were provided by collaborators in the United States, Italy and Spain. Deeply sampled blood TCRbeta repertoires from subjects exposed to, actively infected with, or recovered from COVID-19 were included in the dataset. A de-identified subject ID, COVID-19 status, age in years and sex were almost always included in the sample metadata. The repertoires were released in a freely available public database intended as a resource for research on the immune response to SARS-CoV-2. Samples were obtained from the ongoing ImmuneRACE study (first 160 participants) and from 1,000 to 1,500 subjects provided by 6 global collaborators. Where available, HLA class I and class II types were obtained from metadata supplied by the sample provider rather than from assay-based typing. The material from the prospective study consisted of cDNA or gDNA derived from T cells, B-cell-depleted T cells, or PBMCs.

TCRbeta CDR3 regions were amplified from genomic DNA using the immunoSEQ Assay, a bias-controlled multiplex PCR. The study's own analysis went as follows. Within the assay, amplification of reference gene primers was used to estimate how many nucleated cells each sample contained. Sequence reads were collapsed and filtered to measure the absolute abundance of every unique TCRbeta CDR3 rearrangement. Productive Simpson clonality was computed per sample as the square root of Simpson's diversity index over productive rearrangements. What TCRdb holds here is the immuneACCESS table cut down to in-frame rearrangements. Part of the clones is not present; checked against another copy, under half of the missing clones reflect an unresolved V gene, and the others are unexplained. For V, J and clone size, that table is used; D and trimming come from the DNA. The sample profile shows under 250,000 clones; approximately 90% of them were found once. The ten largest account for approximately 10% of the sample.

Overall study results and their limits: How much clinical and demographic metadata was included differed by source and by participant, and the metadata was provided uncurated.

In the prospective study, participants were roughly 18 to 100 years old, resided in 25 or so geographic areas of the United States, and were enrolled through a virtual design. To assign participants to cohorts, the prospective study relied on clinical history that participants themselves reported in a screening survey and a study questionnaire. ImmuneRACE Cohort 3 recovered participants were defined by two consecutive negative NP/OP PCR tests, healthcare professional clearance, or symptom resolution. In the prospective study, mobile phlebotomists collected whole blood, serum and a nasopharyngeal or oropharyngeal swab from each participant. Over an approximately 2-month period, participants in the prospective study had the option of providing additional blood draws and questionnaires. Before DNA extraction, prospective study blood samples were shipped either frozen or at room temperature. This clone appeared a single time. It lacks a known antigen. Base-call qualities are not available, and no considerably larger clone is one nucleotide away.

The sequence came from a man between 25 and 39 years old who had recovered from COVID-19. Material: PBMCs or T cells enriched from blood (not recorded which).

The CDR3 protein is CASSADWSAGELFF. The sequence in DNA is TGTGCCAGTAGTGCGGACTGGAGCGCCGGGGAGCTGTTTTTT. The chain joins TRBV19 to TRBJ2-2; the best D guess is TRBD2, with 5 bases matching. The CDR3 sequence holds 14 residues, the cysteine and phenylalanine included. The sequence is cut down to CDR3 DNA, 42 bases in frame from base 1. Reading the germline V gene (reference sequence) gives CDR1 LNHDA and CDR2 SQIVND. The germline ends are 13 bases apart after V is trimmed by 5 bases and J by 6 bases.